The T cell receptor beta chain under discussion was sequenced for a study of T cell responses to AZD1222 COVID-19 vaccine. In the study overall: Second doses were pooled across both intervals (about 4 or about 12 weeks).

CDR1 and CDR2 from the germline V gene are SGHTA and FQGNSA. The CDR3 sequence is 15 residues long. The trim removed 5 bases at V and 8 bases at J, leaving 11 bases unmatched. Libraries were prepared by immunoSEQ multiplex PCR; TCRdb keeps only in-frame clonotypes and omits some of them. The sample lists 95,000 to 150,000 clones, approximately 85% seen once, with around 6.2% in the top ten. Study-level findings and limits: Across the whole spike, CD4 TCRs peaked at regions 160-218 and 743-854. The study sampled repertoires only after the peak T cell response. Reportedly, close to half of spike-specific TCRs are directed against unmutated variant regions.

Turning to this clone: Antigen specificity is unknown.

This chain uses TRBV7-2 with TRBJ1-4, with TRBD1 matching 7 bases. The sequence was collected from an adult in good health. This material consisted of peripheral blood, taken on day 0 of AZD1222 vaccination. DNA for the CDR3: TGTGCCAGCAGCCGGGGGAGGGGGCCTGGGGAAAAACTGTTTTTT. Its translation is CASSRGRGPGEKLFF.